This TCR beta chain stems from a study of blood T cell repertoires in COVID-19. Study information: Samples came from the United States, Italy and Spain, spanning acute and convalescent COVID-19.

The CDR3 totals 15 residues. Trimming cost V 5 bases and J 5 bases; bases outside gene matches: 11. Germline values: CDR1 SGHAT, CDR2 FQNNGV. Method: immunoSEQ multiplex PCR; TCRdb's copy keeps in-frame clones and lacks some. The sample has approximately 110,000 clones, around 89% seen once; the top ten hold 32%. This sequence was found in a woman older than 75 with acute or convalescent COVID-19. The rearrangement uses TRBV11-2 and TRBJ2-5; 7 positions agree with TRBD2. The sequencing input was peripheral blood. The CDR3 loop is CASSRRGGSGETQYF. For the CDR3, the DNA is TGTGCCAGCAGCCGCCGGGGAGGGTCTGGGGAGACCCAGTACTTC.